This paragraph reports one T cell receptor (beta chain). Its target is not known. These data originate in a study of blood T cells in healthy people across ages. Overall study findings and caveats: Unknown donor CMV status possibly confounded expanded clonotype changes.

V was clipped by 1 base and J by 1 base; unmatched bases: 4. The CDR3 runs to 15 residues. CDR1 is MNHNY, CDR2 SVGAGI, per germline (reference sequence). Then a second PCR, running roughly 7 to 11 cycles, was carried out with a sample-barcoded 5' primer and a J-beta primer mix. Each cDNA molecule carried a tag from a template-switch adaptor that contained 12 random nucleotides. TCRdb independently ran MiXCR on the 5' RACE reads; one entry per CDR3 protein. Among around 2 million distinct CDR3 sequences listed, approximately 39% were seen once. The chain links TRBV6-6 to TRBJ2-7; 7 nucleotides match TRBD1. The source of this sequence is a human donor in good health. The sample comprised blood. CDR3 DNA: TGTGCCAGCAGTTACTACAGGACAGGTTCCTACGAGCAGTACTTC. It codes for CASSYYRTGSYEQYF.